Below, 7 T cell receptor beta chains from the same sample are listed, as sequenced in a study of shared clonotypes between healthy human individuals. Assay used: immunoSEQ multiplex PCR; TCRdb lists only in-frame clones, some missing. The data contain approximately 1.4 million clones, about 98% of them singletons. Sequenced: naive CD4+ T cells sorted from blood. Subset specified: CD45RA+ positively selected. The origin of the receptors is a man aged 30 to 45 in good health.

The J gene is TRBJ2-2, the V gene TRBV2; 7 nucleotides match TRBD2. Trimming took 5 bases from V and 6 from J; bases not matched to a gene: 15. The CDR3 loop spans 17 amino acids. Germline CDR1 SNHLY, CDR2 FYNNEI. CDR3 in DNA: TGTGCCAGCAGTCGGGAGGCTCCATCTTTCGCCGCCGGGGAGCTGTTTTTT. The encoded protein is CASSREAPSFAAGELFF.

As to this clone: Other DNA sequences of this sample code for an identical CDR3. The chain recombines TRBV5-1 with TRBJ2-7; D is undetermined. The germline CDR1 and CDR2 sequences are SGHRS and YFSETQ. V gave up 4 bases and J gave up 0 bases, with 8 bases separating them. The CDR3 has 13 amino acids. The CDR3 DNA is TGCGCCAGCAGCCTAACTCGCTCCTACGAGCAGTACTTC. Translated: CASSLTRSYEQYF. Filled out from reference TRBV5-1 and TRBJ2-7, the complete variable domain reads KAGVTQTPRYLIKTRGQQVTLSCSPISGHRSVSWYQQTPGQGLQFLFEYFSETQRNKGNFPGRFSGRQFSNSRSEMNVSTLELGDSALYLCASSLTRSYEQYFGPGTRLTVT.

The chain employs TRBV15 and TRBJ2-1; 10 bases line up with TRBD2. CDR3 length equals 19 residues. The J segment lost 1 base and the V segment lost 2 bases, leaving 11 bases of the junction unmatched. Germline V CDR1 and CDR2: LNHNV, YYDKDF (reference sequence). CDR3 coding DNA: TGTGCCACCAGCAGATCCTCCCTAGCGGGAGCTCGGTCCTACAATGAGCAGTTCTTC. Amino acids: CATSRSSLAGARSYNEQFF. The full variable domain, rest sourced from reference TRBV15 and TRBJ2-1, is DAMVIQNPRYQVTQFGKPVTLSCSQTLNHNVMYWYQQKSSQAPKLLFHYYDKDFNNEADTPDNFQSRRPNTSFCFLDIRSPGLGDTAMYLCATSRSSLAGARSYNEQFFGPGTRLTVL.

The genes are TRBV6-5 and TRBJ2-7; perhaps TRBD1 as D (5 bases). Trimming shortened V by 6 bases and J by 4 bases, and 13 bases separated the two germline ends. In germline, CDR1 is MNHEY, CDR2 SVGAGI. This CDR3 contains 13 residues. Written as DNA, the CDR3 is TGTGCCAGCAGGAACCCGACAGTATACGAGCAGTACTTC. Translating gives CASRNPTVYEQYF.

About this clone: The sample carries other DNA sequences with the same CDR3. This sequence joins TRBV5-6 and TRBJ2-7, with TRBD2 identical over 7 bases. The CDR3 runs 13 residues. CDR1 and CDR2 from the germline V gene are SGHDT and YYEEEE. The ends lost 2 bases at V and 4 bases at J; junction bases unmatched: 3. The chain's CDR3 is CASSLAGPYEQYF. The DNA of the CDR3 is TGTGCCAGCAGCTTAGCGGGACCTTACGAGCAGTACTTC.

The V and J genes are TRBV29-1 and TRBJ2-7, with TRBD2 matching over 10 bases. The germline gives CDR1 SQVTM, CDR2 ANQGSEA. There are 19 residues in the CDR3. After removal of 6 bases from V and 1 base from J, the junction contained 21 bases not matched to a gene. CDR3 coding DNA: TGCAGCGTCTATGCCCCACCAAGCCTCAGCGGGAGGGGGTCCTACGAGCAGTACTTC. Protein sequence: CSVYAPPSLSGRGSYEQYF.

The chain combines TRBV18 with TRBJ2-3; D call uncertain. CDR1 is KGHSH and CDR2 is LQKENI in the germline V gene. The CDR3 extends over 14 amino acids. Trimming removed 2 bases at V and 0 bases at J, with 6 bases between. DNA for the CDR3: TGTGCCAGCTCACCAGTCAGAAGCACAGATACGCAGTATTTT. Translation gives CASSPVRSTDTQYF.